This T cell receptor beta chain appears in the sequencing data of a study of T-cell memory formation after mild COVID-19. Overall study: For the most part, TCR clusters were specific to one donor. Study-level results: In second-wave clones peaking day 37, SARS-CoV-2 specificity remained unconfirmed. CD8+ contracting clones occupied EMRA, while CD4+ ones occupied mainly CM and EM.

Each CDR3 protein gets one entry after TCRdb re-called the 5' RACE reads with MiXCR. The data contain under 550,000 distinct CDR3 sequences, roughly 17% of them seen just once; the ten biggest clones take up roughly 21%. Germline values: CDR1 SGHTA, CDR2 FQGNSA. CDR3 size: 14 residues. V shed 8 bases, J shed 9 bases, and the junction held 12 bases outside the gene matches. This clonotype has only a few counts. The antigen is unknown. The chain employs TRBV7-2 and TRBJ1-5; 8 positions agree with TRBD1. The receptor's source is a man aged 18 to 29 who had mild COVID-19 (a few samples of this study predate the infection). Cell type and time point are not known. The specimen sequenced was PBMCs or a T cell subset sorted from them (not recorded which). The CDR3 loop reads CASSWYRGGRPQHF. The CDR3 DNA reads TGTGCCAGCTCCTGGTACAGGGGGGGGCGGCCCCAGCATTTT. Filled out from reference TRBV7-2 and TRBJ1-5, the complete variable domain reads GAGVSQSPSNKVTEKGKDVELRCDPISGHTALYWYRQSLGQGLEFLIYFQGNSAPDKSGLPSDRFSAERTGGSVSTLTIQRTQQEDSAVYLCASSWYRGGRPQHFGDGTRLSIL.